Listed below are T cell receptor beta chains from one sample, sequenced in a study of T cell responses to AZD1222 COVID-19 vaccine. Sequenced by immunoSEQ multiplex PCR; TCRdb stores in-frame clones only, minus some. The data contain some 100,000 clones, approximately 89% of them seen just once; the ten biggest clones take up about 4%. The specimen was peripheral blood, collected 28 days after the second AZD1222 dose. Receptors were obtained from an adult who received the AZD1222 COVID-19 vaccine. Each CDR3 is given with its conserved first and last residue. The order of the fields is D gene, J gene, clone size, V gene, CDR3 DNA, CDR3 protein. The D gene is left open where the match is weak. Clone size is stated in some rows and not others, as once, few, many or a class when expanded.

D gene: NA
J gene: TRBJ1-3
clone size: NA
V gene: TRBV13
CDR3 DNA: TGTGCCAGCAGCCTCGGGACAATCGTAAACACCATATATTTT
CDR3 protein: CASSLGTIVNTIYF

D gene: TRBD1
J gene: TRBJ2-3
clone size: NA
V gene: TRBV5-6
CDR3 DNA: TGTGCCAGCAGCACCGGACAGGGGGGAGATACGCAGTATTTT
CDR3 protein: CASSTGQGGDTQYF

D gene: NA
J gene: TRBJ2-1
clone size: NA
V gene: TRBV2
CDR3 DNA: TGTGCCAGCAGTAGGGACCCCCCAAGCTCCTACAATGAGCAGTTCTTC
CDR3 protein: CASSRDPPSSYNEQFF

D gene: NA
J gene: TRBJ1-1
clone size: NA
V gene: TRBV6-7
CDR3 DNA: TGTGCCAGCAGTTACTCGACGGGAGGTGCCGTTGAAGCTTTCTTT
CDR3 protein: CASSYSTGGAVEAFF

D gene: NA
J gene: TRBJ2-7
clone size: NA
V gene: TRBV7-2
CDR3 DNA: TGTGCCAGCAGCTTAATACGGCGGGAGCAGTACTTC
CDR3 protein: CASSLIRREQYF

D gene: NA
J gene: TRBJ1-1
clone size: NA
V gene: TRBV28
CDR3 DNA: TGTGCCAGCAGTTTATCCGGGGGGGCTGAAGCTTTCTTT
CDR3 protein: CASSLSGGAEAFF

D gene: TRBD1
J gene: TRBJ2-7
clone size: NA
V gene: TRBV7-2
CDR3 DNA: TGTGCCAGCAGCCGGGACAGAATCTACCTAGAGCAGTACTTC
CDR3 protein: CASSRDRIYLEQYF

D gene: NA
J gene: TRBJ1-2
clone size: NA
V gene: TRBV7-2
CDR3 DNA: TGTGCCAGCAGCTTAGGGGACGCTTTTAACTATGGCTACACCTTC
CDR3 protein: CASSLGDAFNYGYTF

D gene: NA
J gene: TRBJ1-5
clone size: once
V gene: TRBV2
CDR3 DNA: TGTGCCAGCAGTGAGTCTAGTTACAATCAGCCCCAGCATTTT
CDR3 protein: CASSESSYNQPQHF

D gene: NA
J gene: TRBJ1-2
clone size: NA
V gene: TRBV6-5
CDR3 DNA: TGTGCCAGCAGGTTTCAGGGCCACCCTAACTATGGCTACACCTTC
CDR3 protein: CASRFQGHPNYGYTF

D gene: NA
J gene: TRBJ2-2
clone size: NA
V gene: TRBV4-3
CDR3 DNA: TGCGCCAGCAGCCGGGCCCTAAACACCGGGGAGCTGTTTTTT
CDR3 protein: CASSRALNTGELFF

D gene: TRBD2
J gene: TRBJ2-2
clone size: NA
V gene: TRBV7-9
CDR3 DNA: TGTGCCAGCAGCCGGACTAGCGGGGGGAACACCGGGGAGCTGTTTTTT
CDR3 protein: CASSRTSGGNTGELFF

D gene: NA
J gene: TRBJ2-2
clone size: NA
V gene: TRBV7-8
CDR3 DNA: TGTGCCAGCCTACTCAAAGGAACCGTGGGCACGAACACCGGGGAGCTGTTTTTT
CDR3 protein: CASLLKGTVGTNTGELFF

D gene: TRBD1
J gene: TRBJ2-7
clone size: NA
V gene: TRBV3-1/TRBV3-2
CDR3 DNA: TGTGCCAGCAGCCAGCGGGGACAGGGGCACGAGCAGTACTTC
CDR3 protein: CASSQRGQGHEQYF

D gene: NA
J gene: TRBJ2-2
clone size: NA
V gene: TRBV27
CDR3 DNA: TGTGCCAGCAGTTCGAGGGCTAGGGGCCCCGGGGAGCTGTTTTTT
CDR3 protein: CASSSRARGPGELFF

D gene: NA
J gene: TRBJ1-1
clone size: NA
V gene: TRBV18
CDR3 DNA: TGTGCCAGCTCACCGTATACCGGGACGTCGAACACTGAAGCTTTCTTT
CDR3 protein: CASSPYTGTSNTEAFF

D gene: TRBD2
J gene: TRBJ2-1
clone size: NA
V gene: TRBV24-1
CDR3 DNA: TGTGCCACCAGTGACACTCTGGCGGGGGGGCCATTTGAGCAGTTCTTC
CDR3 protein: CATSDTLAGGPFEQFF

D gene: NA
J gene: TRBJ2-2
clone size: NA
V gene: TRBV4-1
CDR3 DNA: TGCGCCAGCAGCCAAGGGTCTTTGGTCGAGCTGTTTTTT
CDR3 protein: CASSQGSLVELFF

D gene: TRBD1
J gene: TRBJ2-6
clone size: NA
V gene: TRBV5-4
CDR3 DNA: TGTGCCAGCAGCGCCGGGACAGTTCGGTCTGGGGCCAACGTCCTGACTTTC
CDR3 protein: CASSAGTVRSGANVLTF

D gene: NA
J gene: TRBJ1-1
clone size: NA
V gene: TRBV4-2
CDR3 DNA: TGTGCCAGCAGCCAAGACCGGCTCCGTACAGGTACGGCCACTGAAGCTTTCTTT
CDR3 protein: CASSQDRLRTGTATEAFF

D gene: TRBD2
J gene: TRBJ2-3
clone size: NA
V gene: TRBV7-6
CDR3 DNA: TGTGCCAGCAGCCCCATGGCGGGAGTTCCAGGAGATACGCAGTATTTT
CDR3 protein: CASSPMAGVPGDTQYF

D gene: NA
J gene: TRBJ1-1
clone size: NA
V gene: TRBV9
CDR3 DNA: TGTGCCAGCAGCCCAACCCGGGGGGACCCTGAAGCTTTCTTT
CDR3 protein: CASSPTRGDPEAFF

D gene: NA
J gene: TRBJ2-7
clone size: once
V gene: TRBV7-2
CDR3 DNA: TGTGCCAGCAGCTTATATCAGAAGGTGAGCGAGCAGTACTTC
CDR3 protein: CASSLYQKVSEQYF

D gene: NA
J gene: TRBJ1-5
clone size: NA
V gene: TRBV6-5
CDR3 DNA: TGTGCCAGCAGTTATATTGTGCAGCCCCAGCATTTT
CDR3 protein: CASSYIVQPQHF

D gene: TRBD1
J gene: TRBJ1-2
clone size: few
V gene: TRBV4-3
CDR3 DNA: TGCGCCAGCAGCCAAGGCCGGGGACAGGCCTATGGCTACACCTTC
CDR3 protein: CASSQGRGQAYGYTF

D gene: NA
J gene: TRBJ1-1
clone size: NA
V gene: TRBV6-5
CDR3 DNA: TGTGCCAGCAGTTGGAAGGGGGGCACTGAAGCTTTCTTT
CDR3 protein: CASSWKGGTEAFF

D gene: TRBD1
J gene: TRBJ1-4
clone size: NA
V gene: TRBV6-5
CDR3 DNA: TGTGCCAGCAGATACAGGGGAACTAATGAAAAACTGTTTTTT
CDR3 protein: CASRYRGTNEKLFF

D gene: NA
J gene: TRBJ1-1
clone size: NA
V gene: TRBV23-1
CDR3 DNA: TGCGCCAGCATCCCAAAGGGCAGGGGTGAAGCTTTCTTT
CDR3 protein: CASIPKGRGEAFF

D gene: TRBD1
J gene: TRBJ1-2
clone size: NA
V gene: TRBV3-1/TRBV3-2
CDR3 DNA: TGTGCCAGCAGCCAACGGGACAGGCTTAACTATGGCTACACCTTC
CDR3 protein: CASSQRDRLNYGYTF

D gene: NA
J gene: TRBJ2-7
clone size: NA
V gene: TRBV6-2/TRBV6-3
CDR3 DNA: TGTGCCAGCAGTTATCCGCGGGGTAGGGAGCCCTACGAGCAGTACTTC
CDR3 protein: CASSYPRGREPYEQYF

D gene: TRBD1
J gene: TRBJ1-4
clone size: NA
V gene: TRBV27
CDR3 DNA: TGTGCCAGCAGTTTTTATAGGGGGCGGGGTGAAAAACTGTTTTTT
CDR3 protein: CASSFYRGRGEKLFF

D gene: NA
J gene: TRBJ1-1
clone size: NA
V gene: TRBV3-1/TRBV3-2
CDR3 DNA: TGTGCCAGCAGCCAAGACCCGGGATCCCGTAACACTGAAGCTTTCTTT
CDR3 protein: CASSQDPGSRNTEAFF

D gene: NA
J gene: TRBJ2-1
clone size: NA
V gene: TRBV9
CDR3 DNA: TGTGCCAGCAGCGTAGGGGGTAAGGGCGCCGATGAGCAGTTCTTC
CDR3 protein: CASSVGGKGADEQFF

D gene: NA
J gene: TRBJ1-1
clone size: NA
V gene: TRBV4-1
CDR3 DNA: TGCGCCAGCAGCCAAGGAGGTCGCACTGAAGCTTTCTTT
CDR3 protein: CASSQGGRTEAFF

D gene: NA
J gene: TRBJ1-1
clone size: NA
V gene: TRBV12-3/TRBV12-4
CDR3 DNA: TGTGCCAGCAGTTTCCACGGGGTCTCTGAAGCTTTCTTT
CDR3 protein: CASSFHGVSEAFF

D gene: NA
J gene: TRBJ2-3
clone size: few
V gene: TRBV11-2
CDR3 DNA: TGTGCCAGCAGCTTAAGAAAAAGGGCCATCGGGACAGATACGCAGTATTTT
CDR3 protein: CASSLRKRAIGTDTQYF

D gene: NA
J gene: TRBJ2-2
clone size: NA
V gene: TRBV2
CDR3 DNA: TGTGCCAGCAGTGAAAGCCCCTTAGGGGAGCTGTTTTTT
CDR3 protein: CASSESPLGELFF

D gene: NA
J gene: TRBJ1-1
clone size: NA
V gene: TRBV19
CDR3 DNA: TGTGCCAGTAGTAATTGGGGCGCGGGCACTGAAGCTTTCTTT
CDR3 protein: CASSNWGAGTEAFF

D gene: NA
J gene: TRBJ2-7
clone size: NA
V gene: TRBV18
CDR3 DNA: TGTGCCAGCTCCCCTTACGGGGGCGAGCAGTACTTC
CDR3 protein: CASSPYGGEQYF

D gene: NA
J gene: TRBJ2-7
clone size: NA
V gene: TRBV10-2
CDR3 DNA: TGCGCCAGCAGTGAATGGGTCTACCCCTCCTACGAGCAGTACTTC
CDR3 protein: CASSEWVYPSYEQYF

D gene: NA
J gene: TRBJ1-6
clone size: NA
V gene: TRBV9
CDR3 DNA: TGTGCCAGCAGCGTAGGGCAGGGACGTTCACCCCTCCACTTT
CDR3 protein: CASSVGQGRSPLHF

D gene: NA
J gene: TRBJ2-3
clone size: NA
V gene: TRBV19
CDR3 DNA: TGTGCCAGTAGTATAGGACATACGCAGTATTTT
CDR3 protein: CASSIGHTQYF

D gene: TRBD2
J gene: TRBJ2-5
clone size: NA
V gene: TRBV4-2
CDR3 DNA: TGTGCCAGCAGCCTTAGCGGGGGGGCAGGGGAGACCCAGTACTTC
CDR3 protein: CASSLSGGAGETQYF

D gene: TRBD1
J gene: TRBJ1-1
clone size: once
V gene: TRBV2
CDR3 DNA: TGTGCCAGCAGACACACAGGGGGCACTGAAGCTTTCTTT
CDR3 protein: CASRHTGGTEAFF

D gene: NA
J gene: TRBJ1-2
clone size: NA
V gene: TRBV18
CDR3 DNA: TGTGCCAGCTCACCCTCGGGGCGTCAGGGAGCGGCTTCCTATGGCTACACCTTC
CDR3 protein: CASSPSGRQGAASYGYTF

D gene: NA
J gene: TRBJ2-1
clone size: many
V gene: TRBV9
CDR3 DNA: TGTGCCAGCAGCGTAGAGCTAAGGGACAATGAGCAGTTCTTC
CDR3 protein: CASSVELRDNEQFF

D gene: TRBD2
J gene: TRBJ2-2
clone size: once
V gene: TRBV9
CDR3 DNA: TGTGCCAGCAGACCAACTAGCGGGGACGCGAACACCGGGGAGCTGTTTTTT
CDR3 protein: CASRPTSGDANTGELFF

D gene: NA
J gene: TRBJ1-2
clone size: NA
V gene: TRBV20-1
CDR3 DNA: TGCAGTGCCACCGACATCTCCGGCTACACCTTC
CDR3 protein: CSATDISGYTF

D gene: TRBD1
J gene: TRBJ1-1
clone size: NA
V gene: TRBV10-3
CDR3 DNA: TGTGCCATCAGTGATACGGACAGGGAAAAAGCTTTCTTT
CDR3 protein: CAISDTDREKAFF

D gene: NA
J gene: TRBJ2-3
clone size: once
V gene: TRBV5-1
CDR3 DNA: TGCGCCAGCAGCTTGAGGCGGCTAGCGAGGAATACGCAGTATTTT
CDR3 protein: CASSLRRLARNTQYF

D gene: NA
J gene: TRBJ1-5
clone size: NA
V gene: TRBV18
CDR3 DNA: TGTGCCAGCTCACTAAAGGGAGGGCAGGGAAGGATCCAACAGCCCCAGCATTTT
CDR3 protein: CASSLKGGQGRIQQPQHF